This TCR beta chain was obtained from a study of blood T cells in healthy people across ages. Next came a second PCR, run for roughly 7 to 12 cycles, which used a sample-barcoded 5' primer along with a J-beta primer mix. MiXCR, run by TCRdb on the 5' RACE reads, gives a single entry per CDR3 protein. Among 750,000 to 850,000 distinct CDR3 sequences listed, roughly 25% were seen once. The table lists this clonotype with a few counts. Its specificity is not known. The study, taken as a whole, reports: Among T cells, TCR beta diversity per million cells dropped roughly linearly as age rose.

Germline trimming cut 4 bases from V and 3 bases from J; bases unmatched to any gene: 8. The CDR3 runs 15 residues. CDR1 SGHDT and CDR2 YYEEEE come from the germline V gene. These data were likewise used in another study, on T cells of mothers and their children. That paper states: Thymic selection molds TCR recombination products alike in related and unrelated pairs.

This TCR was sampled from a boy aged 5-17 years in good health. The V gene is TRBV5-6, the J gene TRBJ2-3; 7 positions match TRBD1. The sample comprised blood. Here the CDR3 reads CASSLPWTGTDTQYF. The CDR3 bases are TGTGCCAGCAGCCTACCGTGGACAGGAACAGATACGCAGTATTTT.